Shown below are 31 T cell receptor beta chains from a single sample sequenced in a study of T cells in localized non-small cell lung cancer. The repertoire was sequenced with immunoSEQ multiplex PCR; TCRdb's copy has only in-frame clones and lacks some. The sample comprises over 20,000 clones, roughly 90% of which are singletons, and roughly 14% rests with the top ten. The source material was peripheral blood, sampled before any cancer treatment. The receptor set was obtained from an older female donor with stage I lung adenocarcinoma.

The chain carries TRBV9 and TRBJ2-1; no definite D call. This CDR3 has 12 residues. Germline CDR1 reads SGDLS; CDR2 reads YYNGEE. The germline V and J ends were trimmed by 2 bases and 3 bases, with 3 bases remaining between them. The CDR3 region is CASSVNYNEQFF. The CDR3 DNA sequence: TGTGCCAGCAGCGTCAACTACAATGAGCAGTTCTTC.

The gene calls are TRBV9 and TRBJ2-5; 8 bases match TRBD2. The V gene's germline CDR1 is SGDLS and CDR2 YYNGEE. V shed 0 bases, J shed 4 bases, and the junction held 11 bases outside the gene matches. The CDR3 is made up of 17 amino acids. CDR3 nucleotides: TGTGCCAGCAGCGTAGCTCCCGGGGGGGGGCTCGGAGAGACCCAGTACTTC. Translating it yields CASSVAPGGGLGETQYF. The variable domain in full, with the rest retrieved from reference TRBV9 and TRBJ2-5, is DSGVTQTPKHLITATGQRVTLRCSPRSGDLSVYWYQQSLDQGLQFLIQYYNGEERAKGNILERFSAQQFPDLHSELNLSSLELGDSALYFCASSVAPGGGLGETQYFGPGTRLLVL.

V and J are TRBV6-5 and TRBJ2-7; 9 bases are shared with TRBD1. The V gene end was trimmed by 0 bases and the J gene end by 4 bases; junction bases not matched to a gene: 4. The CDR3 sequence is 15 residues long. Germline V lookup: CDR1 MNHEY, CDR2 SVGAGI. The CDR3 DNA reads as TGTGCCAGCAGTTACTCGGAAGGACAGGGGTACGAGCAGTACTTC. This sequence encodes CASSYSEGQGYEQYF.

J is TRBJ2-5 and V is TRBV27, with D tentatively TRBD1 (6 bases). V lost 4 bases and J lost 5, with 11 bases in between. The CDR3 is 13 residues long. The germline V gene encodes CDR1 MNHEY and CDR2 SMNVEV (reference sequence). The CDR3 coding sequence is TGTGCCAGCAGTTCCAGGGGTCGGGAGACCCAGTACTTC. It yields the protein CASSSRGRETQYF.

The chain joins TRBV11-2 to TRBJ1-2; the D is unclear. V dropped 6 bases and J dropped 8 bases, with 13 bases sitting between them. Germline V gene lookup returns CDR1 SGHAT and CDR2 FQNNGV. The CDR3 totals 12 residues. The CDR3 bases are TGTGCCAGCAGTGGCGAGTTCGTGGGCTACACCTTC. This encodes CASSGEFVGYTF.

The table lists this clone with a count of one. V is TRBV15 and J is TRBJ1-1, with D unclear. Trimming took off 7 bases at V and 4 bases at J, with 13 bases between the two ends. The CDR3 has 13 amino acids. Germline V gene lookup returns CDR1 LNHNV and CDR2 YYDKDF (reference sequence). The CDR3 sequence is CATNDRRGTEAFF. Here the CDR3 DNA reads TGTGCCACCAATGACCGCCGCGGCACTGAAGCTTTCTTT.

V gene TRBV11-3 combines with J gene TRBJ2-2; D gene uncertain. The V gene lost 2 bases and the J gene lost 6 bases, with 10 bases spanning the gap. This CDR3 has 14 amino acids. The germline gives CDR1 SGHNT, CDR2 YENEEA. The CDR3 sequence is CASSLFLGAGELFF. CDR3 coding DNA: TGTGCCAGCAGCTTATTTTTGGGTGCCGGGGAGCTGTTTTTT.

This sequence joins TRBV5-4 and TRBJ2-2; no definite D call. The CDR3 consists of 16 residues. The germline gives CDR1 SGHNT, CDR2 YYREEE (reference sequence). The ends were cut back, 4 bases at V and 1 base at J, with 14 bases in the middle. The CDR3 DNA is TGTGCCAGCAGCCCGGGTGGCGGAAGGAACACCGGGGAGCTGTTTTTT. Its translation is CASSPGGGRNTGELFF.

The chain couples TRBV15 to TRBJ2-3, with 7 bases lining up with TRBD2. Germline V gene lookup returns CDR1 LNHNV and CDR2 YYDKDF (reference sequence). CDR3 length equals 13 residues. The J segment lost 3 bases and the V segment lost 8 bases, leaving 5 bases of the junction unmatched. The CDR3 protein is CATEGRVTDTQYF. The CDR3 bases are TGTGCCACCGAAGGGAGGGTGACAGATACGCAGTATTTT.

The rearrangement links TRBV7-2 to TRBJ2-1; either TRBD1 or TRBD2 may supply D (5 bases each). The CDR3 length is 16 residues. Trimming stripped 4 bases from V and 7 bases from J, with 20 bases between. CDR1 and CDR2 (germline): SGHTA, FQGNSA. This CDR3 reads CASSSYWGLGGNEQFF. DNA of the CDR3: TGTGCCAGCAGCTCCTACTGGGGGTTGGGTGGGAATGAGCAGTTCTTC.

The chain links TRBV12-5 to TRBJ2-2; D ambiguous. The CDR3 totals 12 residues. The V gene's germline CDR1 is LGHNT and CDR2 FRNRAP. V shed 6 bases and J shed 5 bases, with 7 bases lying between them. The CDR3 region has the DNA TGTGCTAGTGGCCCTATTACCGGGGAGCTGTTTTTT. Translation gives CASGPITGELFF.

This clone has a handful of counts. J is TRBJ1-1 and V is TRBV11-2; D is undetermined. Germline lookup yields CDR1 SGHAT and CDR2 FQNNGV. Trimming removed 0 bases from V and 1 base from J, with 6 bases in between. This CDR3 contains 14 residues. CDR3 nucleotides: TGTGCCAGCAGCTTAGATTGGACGAACACTGAAGCTTTCTTT. This sequence encodes CASSLDWTNTEAFF.

The chain couples TRBV6-5 to TRBJ2-5; tentative D call: TRBD2 (6 bases). CDR3 size: 11 residues. V dropped 7 bases and J dropped 5 bases, with 8 bases sitting between them. Germline CDR1 is MNHEY and CDR2 is SVGAGI. CDR3: CASKGRETQYF. CDR3 coding DNA: TGTGCCAGCAAGGGGAGGGAGACCCAGTACTTC.

The CDR3: CASSRQENSPLHF. The CDR3 coding sequence is TGTGCCAGCAGTCGACAGGAGAATTCACCCCTCCACTTT. The V gene is TRBV27, the J gene TRBJ1-6, with D possibly being TRBD1 (6 bases). The CDR3 has 13 amino acids. CDR1 is MNHEY and CDR2 is SMNVEV in the germline V gene (reference sequence). V was cut by 5 bases and J by 7 bases, with 9 bases left in between.

This chain links TRBV29-1 with TRBJ1-3; D uncertain. The germline CDR1 and CDR2 sequences are SQVTM and ANQGSEA. CDR3 length: 13 amino acids. The V and J ends lost 6 bases and 0 bases respectively, with 9 bases between them. Here the CDR3 reads CSVVASSGNTIYF. CDR3 nucleotide sequence: TGCAGCGTCGTAGCGAGCTCTGGAAACACCATATATTTT.

This chain connects TRBV5-1 to TRBJ1-2; 7 bases line up with TRBD1. V lost 2 bases to trimming and J lost 4 bases; unmatched junction nucleotides: 2. The V gene's germline CDR1 is SGHRS and CDR2 YFSETQ. CDR3 length equals 13 residues. The chain's CDR3 is CASSFGTVYGYTF. The CDR3 DNA is TGCGCCAGCAGCTTCGGGACAGTCTATGGCTACACCTTC. The full variable domain, completed using reference TRBV5-1 and TRBJ1-2, is KAGVTQTPRYLIKTRGQQVTLSCSPISGHRSVSWYQQTPGQGLQFLFEYFSETQRNKGNFPGRFSGRQFSNSRSEMNVSTLELGDSALYLCASSFGTVYGYTFGSGTRLTVV.

This rearrangement joins TRBV15 to TRBJ2-4, with 7 bases aligning to TRBD2. The V segment lost 0 bases and the J segment 0 bases; nucleotides outside the gene matches: 11. The CDR3 runs 19 residues. The germline gives CDR1 LNHNV, CDR2 YYDKDF (reference sequence). The CDR3 DNA is TGTGCCACCAGCAGAGATGGTCGGGGGGAGGCACTAGCCAAAAACATTCAGTACTTC. Amino acids: CATSRDGRGEALAKNIQYF.

The chain has TRBV10-2 and TRBJ2-3; 11 bases are a match to TRBD2. This CDR3 region has 15 residues. The germline V gene encodes CDR1 WSHSY and CDR2 SAAADI. V was clipped by 4 bases and J by 4 bases; unmatched bases: 4. CDR3 amino acids: CASSVAGGGADTQYF. The CDR3 region has the DNA TGCGCCAGCAGTGTAGCGGGGGGGGGAGCAGATACGCAGTATTTT.

The chain combines TRBV9 with TRBJ1-5; no clear D gene. Trimming pared 0 bases from V and 6 bases from J, leaving 16 bases between. There are 16 residues in the CDR3. Per germline, CDR1 SGDLS and CDR2 YYNGEE. The CDR3 DNA reads TGTGCCAGCAGCGTAGATGGTATTGCCGGGAGTCAGCCCCAGCATTTT. This sequence encodes CASSVDGIAGSQPQHF.

This rearrangement joins TRBV7-8 to TRBJ2-5, with 7 nucleotides matching TRBD1. CDR3 length: 21 residues. The trim removed 4 bases at V and 2 bases at J, leaving 25 bases unmatched. Germline CDR1 is SGHVS and CDR2 is FQNEAQ. CDR3 sequence (DNA): TGTGCCAGCAGCTCCCCCGACGTCTACAGGGGAGATTGGGGAGATCAAGAGACCCAGTACTTC. It specifies CASSSPDVYRGDWGDQETQYF.

The rearrangement links TRBV19 to TRBJ1-1; 7 positions agree with TRBD1. CDR3 length equals 13 residues. V was pared by 11 bases and J by 1 base, with 7 bases of the junction left unmatched. CDR1 is LNHDA and CDR2 is SQIVND in the germline V gene (reference sequence). CDR3 sequence (DNA): TGTGCCGCACAGGGGCAGGGGAACACTGAAGCTTTCTTT. This encodes CAAQGQGNTEAFF.

This chain uses TRBV6-5 with TRBJ1-4, with D perhaps TRBD1 (5 bases). Germline CDR1 reads MNHEY; CDR2 reads SVGAGI. The V end was cut by 6 bases, the J end by 11 bases, with 16 bases between. The CDR3 consists of 13 residues. CDR3 coding DNA: TGTGCCAGCAGGAATGCCCGCGGGACGAAACTGTTTTTT. As protein: CASRNARGTKLFF.

The chain uses TRBV9 and TRBJ2-3; D is uncertain. Trimming stripped 0 bases from V and 6 bases from J, with 11 bases between. CDR1 is SGDLS, CDR2 YYNGEE, per germline. The CDR3 is 14 residues long. The CDR3 DNA is TGTGCCAGCAGCGTAGTTCCGTCCGGGGATACGCAGTATTTT. It is translated as CASSVVPSGDTQYF.

The chain uses TRBV27 and TRBJ2-7; D uncertain. The CDR3 covers 13 residues. Germline loops: CDR1 MNHEY, CDR2 SMNVEV (reference sequence). CDR3: CTTARTLGYEQYF. In DNA form, the CDR3 reads TGTACTACAGCTCGTACTTTAGGCTACGAGCAGTACTTC.

J is TRBJ1-2 and V is TRBV10-3, with a tentative D call TRBD1 (5 bases). V was trimmed by 5 bases and J by 6 bases, leaving 10 bases between them. In germline, CDR1 is ENHRY, CDR2 SYGVKD. CDR3 length: 12 residues. The chain's CDR3 is CAISRGVHGYTF. CDR3 DNA sequence: TGTGCCATCAGTAGAGGGGTTCATGGCTACACCTTC.

The V and J genes are TRBV6-6 and TRBJ2-7, with D maybe TRBD1 (6 bases). Per the germline V gene, CDR1 is MNHNY and CDR2 is SVGAGI (reference sequence). Trimming removed 6 bases from V and 2 bases from J, with 14 bases in between. The CDR3 is made up of 14 amino acids. In DNA form, the CDR3 reads TGTGCCAGCAGCGACGCCACAGGGACCTACGAGCAGTACTTC. It encodes CASSDATGTYEQYF.

This clone was detected only once. Mismatch with germline at one junction end may stem from a read error. This chain connects TRBV19 to TRBJ1-5; TRBD1 might be the D (5 bases). The CDR3 contains 14 residues. CDR1 is LNHDA and CDR2 is SQIVND in the germline V gene (reference sequence). The CDR3 DNA follows: TGTGCCGGTAGTATCGGGGGAGGCAATCAGCCCCAGCATTTT. Translation: CAGSIGGGNQPQHF.

This chain uses TRBV11-2 with TRBJ1-2; the D gene is possibly TRBD1 (6 bases). The germline V gene has CDR1 SGHAT and CDR2 FQNNGV. The CDR3 sequence is 15 residues long. V lost 4 bases and J 4 bases, leaving 16 bases between the germline ends. DNA for the CDR3: TGTGCCAGCAGCTCCCTACGACGGGGGGCCTATGGCTACACCTTC. This sequence encodes CASSSLRRGAYGYTF.

J is TRBJ2-5 and V is TRBV7-6; weak D call: TRBD2 (5 bases). The germline gives CDR1 SGHVS, CDR2 FNYEAQ. The V end lost 1 base, the J end lost 3 bases, and 18 bases lay between the germline ends. The CDR3 consists of 17 residues. CDR3 sequence: CASSLGSTADWEETQYF. DNA of the CDR3: TGTGCCAGCAGCTTAGGCTCTACGGCGGACTGGGAAGAGACCCAGTACTTC. The full variable domain, in which reference TRBV7-6 and TRBJ2-5 provide the parts outside the CDR3, is GAGVSQSPRYKVTKRGQDVALRCDPISGHVSLYWYRQALGQGPEFLTYFNYEAQQDKSGLPNDRFSAERPEGSISTLTIQRTEQRDSAMYRCASSLGSTADWEETQYFGPGTRLLVL.

This chain uses TRBV27 with TRBJ1-2; no firm D call. V dropped 0 bases and J dropped 8 bases, with 13 bases sitting between them. The V gene's germline CDR1 is MNHEY and CDR2 SMNVEV (reference sequence). There are 14 residues in the CDR3. The chain's CDR3 is CASSLSPASSGYTF. DNA for the CDR3: TGTGCCAGCAGTTTATCCCCCGCTAGCTCCGGCTACACCTTC.

The genes are TRBV7-8 and TRBJ2-7; unclear D gene. Germline CDR1 SGHVS, CDR2 FQNEAQ. V was trimmed by 2 bases and J by 0 bases, leaving 8 bases between them. The CDR3 is 14 amino acids. In DNA form, the CDR3 reads TGTGCCAGCAGCTTATCCGCTTTCTCCTACGAGCAGTACTTC. Amino acid sequence: CASSLSAFSYEQYF.